The sequence of this TCR beta chain was determined in a study of blood T cell repertoires in COVID-19. Study information: The study drew acute and convalescent COVID-19 samples from the United States, Italy and Spain. Sample material is recorded as cDNA or gDNA derived from T cells, B-cell-depleted T cells, or PBMCs.

Enrollment of patients from Seattle took place during active infection, with longitudinal follow-up. This CDR3 contains 13 residues. V shed 3 bases and J shed 7 bases, with 12 bases lying between them. In the study's own analysis: From reference gene primer amplification, estimates of nucleated cell counts were derived. Clones were read by immunoSEQ multiplex PCR, and TCRdb kept only the in-frame ones, dropping some. V and J calls and clone size are copied from that table; D and trimming were computed from the DNA. The sample holds about 160,000 clones, approximately 86% seen once. The specimen sequenced was peripheral blood. This sequence originates from a woman aged 35 to 49 with COVID-19, enrolled during active disease. The chain combines TRBV12-3 or TRBV12-4 with TRBJ1-2; D not resolved. The CDR3 DNA reads as TGTGCCAGCAGTTTGGCGGGTTACGGTGGCTACACCTTC. Translation: CASSLAGYGGYTF.